Here is one T cell receptor (beta chain) with its context. Its target is unknown. Use of 60 Vbeta and 13 Jbeta primers characterized the PCR. The method was immunoSEQ multiplex PCR; TCRdb's version includes in-frame clones alone and lacks a portion of them. The sample gives 100,000 to 150,000 clones, over 70% of which show up once; 3% to 3.5% is in the top ten. This sample stems from a study of cytomegalovirus exposure and HLA in healthy donors. Findings and caveats of the study: Across donors, presence/absence analyses took sequencing depth to be roughly uniform. Sequencing likely generated an artifact that appeared as a cluster of highly shared sequence variants. A later analysis reported that several of the most significant clusters appeared to be linked to common viral pathogens, among them Epstein-Barr virus. Confirmation in vitro established that three CMV-associated chains were specific for CMV antigens.

Source material: PBMCs. This receptor was obtained from a woman in her fifties or sixties in good health and CMV-seronegative.

CDR3 loop: CASSTSRVGRSGEQYF. CDR3 sequence (DNA): TGTGCCAGTAGTACATCGCGGGTCGGGAGATCGGGGGAGCAGTACTTC. The chain employs TRBV19 and TRBJ2-7, with D perhaps matching TRBD2 (6 bases). Germline V gene lookup returns CDR1 LNHDA and CDR2 SQIVND (reference sequence). Deletions cut 4 bases from V and 7 bases from J, with 23 bases between. This CDR3 has 16 residues. The full variable domain, with the rest looked up from reference TRBV19 and TRBJ2-7, is DGGITQSPKYLFRKEGQNVTLSCEQNLNHDAMYWYRQDPGQGLRLIYYSQIVNDFQKGDIAEGYSVSREKKESFPLTVTSAQKNPTAFYLCASSTSRVGRSGEQYFGPGTRLTVT.